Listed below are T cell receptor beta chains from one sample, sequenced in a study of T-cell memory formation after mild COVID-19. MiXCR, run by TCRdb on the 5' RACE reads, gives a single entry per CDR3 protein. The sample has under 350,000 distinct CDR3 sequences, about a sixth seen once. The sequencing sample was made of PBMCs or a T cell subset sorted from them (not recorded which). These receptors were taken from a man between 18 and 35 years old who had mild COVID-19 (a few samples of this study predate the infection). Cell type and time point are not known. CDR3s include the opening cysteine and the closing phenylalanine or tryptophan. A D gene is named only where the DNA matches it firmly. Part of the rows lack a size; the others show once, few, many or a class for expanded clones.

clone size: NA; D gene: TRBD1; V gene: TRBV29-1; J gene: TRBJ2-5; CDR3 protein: CSVTGVEETQYF; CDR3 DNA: TGCAGCGTAACAGGGGTCGAGGAGACCCAGTACTTC
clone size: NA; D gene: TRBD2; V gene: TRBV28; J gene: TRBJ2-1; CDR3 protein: CASSLASGAAEQFF; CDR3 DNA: TGTGCCAGCAGTTTGGCTAGCGGGGCCGCTGAGCAGTTCTTC
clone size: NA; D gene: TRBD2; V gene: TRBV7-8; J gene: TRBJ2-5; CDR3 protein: CASSSGTSGALVETQYF; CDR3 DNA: TGTGCCAGCAGCTCTGGGACTAGCGGGGCCCTGGTAGAGACCCAGTACTTC
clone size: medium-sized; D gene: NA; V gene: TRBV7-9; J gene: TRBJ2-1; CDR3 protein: CASSFNRRQFF; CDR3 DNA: TGTGCCAGCAGCTTCAATCGGAGGCAGTTCTTC
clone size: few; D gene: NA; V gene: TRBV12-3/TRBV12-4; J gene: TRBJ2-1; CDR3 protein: CASSLVLAHEQFF; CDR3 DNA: TGTGCCAGCAGTTTAGTTCTAGCACATGAGCAGTTCTTC
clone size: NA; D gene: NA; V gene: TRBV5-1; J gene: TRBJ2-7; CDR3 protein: CASSQDGFYEQYF; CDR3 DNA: TGCGCCAGCAGCCAGGACGGCTTCTACGAGCAGTACTTC
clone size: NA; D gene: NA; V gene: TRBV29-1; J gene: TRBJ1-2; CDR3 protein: CSAMDDPYGYTF; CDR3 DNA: TGCAGCGCAATGGACGACCCCTATGGCTACACCTTC
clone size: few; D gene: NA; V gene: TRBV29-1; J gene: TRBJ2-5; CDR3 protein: CSVPLGGYQETQYF; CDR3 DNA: TGCAGCGTCCCGCTTGGGGGTTATCAAGAGACCCAGTACTTC
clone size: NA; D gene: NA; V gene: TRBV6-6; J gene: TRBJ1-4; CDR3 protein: CASEGGQKLFF; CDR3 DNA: TGTGCCAGCGAGGGGGGTCAAAAACTGTTTTTT
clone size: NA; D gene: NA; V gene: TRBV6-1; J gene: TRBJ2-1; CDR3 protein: CASRRRGSYNEQFF; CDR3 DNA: TGTGCCAGCAGAAGAAGGGGCTCCTACAATGAGCAGTTCTTC
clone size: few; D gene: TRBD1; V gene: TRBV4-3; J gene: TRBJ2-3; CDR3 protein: CASSQDRRDRSTDTQYF; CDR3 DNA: TGCGCCAGCAGCCAAGATAGAAGGGACAGGAGTACAGATACGCAGTATTTT
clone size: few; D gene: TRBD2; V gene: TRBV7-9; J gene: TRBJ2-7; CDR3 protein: CASSLPQRGNSYEQYF; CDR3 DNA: TGTGCCAGCAGCTTACCCCAGCGGGGGAACTCCTACGAGCAGTACTTC
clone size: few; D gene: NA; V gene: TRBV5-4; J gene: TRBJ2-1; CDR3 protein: CASSLDTLGGEQFF; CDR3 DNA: TGTGCCAGCAGCTTGGATACCTTGGGGGGTGAGCAGTTCTTC
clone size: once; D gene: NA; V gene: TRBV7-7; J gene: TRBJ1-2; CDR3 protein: CASSLSPITDGYTF; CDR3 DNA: TGTGCTAGCAGCTTATCTCCGATAACTGATGGCTACACCTTC
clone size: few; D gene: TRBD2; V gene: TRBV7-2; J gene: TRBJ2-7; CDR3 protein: CASGTWGSGGYEQYF; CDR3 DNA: TGTGCCAGTGGTACTTGGGGGAGCGGGGGGTACGAGCAGTACTTC
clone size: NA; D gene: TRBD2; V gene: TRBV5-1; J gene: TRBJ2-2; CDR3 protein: CASSLVLAGGPTGELFF; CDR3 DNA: TGCGCCAGCAGCTTGGTGCTAGCGGGGGGCCCCACCGGGGAGCTGTTTTTT
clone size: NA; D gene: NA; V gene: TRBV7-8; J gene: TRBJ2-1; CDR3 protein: CASSSNLLYGRNEQFF; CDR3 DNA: TGTGCCAGCAGCTCAAATTTACTTTATGGGAGAAATGAGCAGTTCTTC
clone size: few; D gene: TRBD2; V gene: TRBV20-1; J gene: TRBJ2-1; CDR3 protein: CSVIAGAYNEQFF; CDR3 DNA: TGCAGTGTCATAGCGGGGGCCTACAATGAGCAGTTCTTC
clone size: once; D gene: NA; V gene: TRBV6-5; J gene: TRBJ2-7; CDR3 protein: CASNRYRTAYEQYF; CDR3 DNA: TGTGCCAGCAACCGATACCGTACAGCCTACGAGCAGTACTTC
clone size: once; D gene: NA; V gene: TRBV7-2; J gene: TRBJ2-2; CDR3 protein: CASSSGTPNTGELFF; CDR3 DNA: TGTGCCAGCAGCTCCGGGACTCCGAACACCGGGGAGCTGTTTTTT
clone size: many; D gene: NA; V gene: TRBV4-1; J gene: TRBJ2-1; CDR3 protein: CASSRNSDDYNEQFF; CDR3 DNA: TGCGCCAGCAGCCGGAACAGCGACGACTACAATGAGCAGTTCTTC
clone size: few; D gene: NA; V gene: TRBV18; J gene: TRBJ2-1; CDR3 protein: CASSQNTGIYNEQFF; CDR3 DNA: TGTGCCAGCTCACAAAACACAGGGATCTACAATGAGCAGTTCTTC
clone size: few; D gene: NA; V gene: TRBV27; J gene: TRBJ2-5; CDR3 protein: CASSLYGVGPGETQYF; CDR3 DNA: TGTGCCAGCAGCCTCTATGGGGTGGGACCCGGGGAGACCCAGTACTTC
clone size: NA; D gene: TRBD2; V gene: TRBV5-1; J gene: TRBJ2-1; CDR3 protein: CASSSSGGALYNEQFF; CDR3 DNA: TGCGCCAGCAGCTCTAGCGGGGGGGCCTTGTACAATGAGCAGTTCTTC
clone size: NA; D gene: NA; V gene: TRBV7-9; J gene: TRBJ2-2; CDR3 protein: CASSLALKELFF; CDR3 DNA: TGTGCCAGCAGCTTAGCGCTAAAGGAGCTGTTTTTT
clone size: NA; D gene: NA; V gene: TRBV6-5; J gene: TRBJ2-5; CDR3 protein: CASSGDPGGTQYF; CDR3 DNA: TGTGCCAGCAGTGGGGACCCAGGTGGGACCCAGTACTTC
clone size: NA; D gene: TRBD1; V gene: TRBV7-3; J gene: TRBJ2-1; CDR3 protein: CASSSTGGLEQFF; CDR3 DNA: TGTGCCAGCAGCTCGACAGGGGGCCTTGAGCAGTTCTTC
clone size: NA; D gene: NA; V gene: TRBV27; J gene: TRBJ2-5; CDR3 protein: CASSSGLRETQYF; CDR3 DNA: TGTGCCAGCAGTTCGGGACTTCGAGAGACCCAGTACTTC
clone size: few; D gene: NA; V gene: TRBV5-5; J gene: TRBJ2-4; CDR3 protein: CASSLVAGIAKNIQYF; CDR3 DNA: TGTGCCAGCAGCTTGGTGGCAGGTATAGCCAAAAACATTCAGTACTTC
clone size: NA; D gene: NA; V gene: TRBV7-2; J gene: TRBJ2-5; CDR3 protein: CASSLSGAAETQYF; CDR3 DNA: TGTGCCAGCAGCTTATCCGGGGCGGCCGAGACCCAGTACTTC
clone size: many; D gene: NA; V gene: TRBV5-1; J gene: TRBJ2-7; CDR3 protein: CASSLEGLTSTYEQYF; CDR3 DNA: TGCGCCAGCAGCTTGGAAGGCCTTACCTCAACCTACGAGCAGTACTTC
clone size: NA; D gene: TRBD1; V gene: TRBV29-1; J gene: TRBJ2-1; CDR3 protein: CSVALGTGNNEQFF; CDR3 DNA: TGCAGCGTCGCCCTTGGGACAGGGAACAATGAGCAGTTCTTC
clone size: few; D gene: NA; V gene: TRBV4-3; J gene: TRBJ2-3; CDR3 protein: CASSQVEADTQYF; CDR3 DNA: TGCGCCAGCAGCCAAGTGGAAGCAGATACGCAGTATTTT
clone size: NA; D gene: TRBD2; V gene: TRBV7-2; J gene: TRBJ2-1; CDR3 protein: CASRVTSGGGYNEQFF; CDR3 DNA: TGTGCCAGCAGGGTTACTAGCGGGGGGGGCTACAATGAGCAGTTCTTC
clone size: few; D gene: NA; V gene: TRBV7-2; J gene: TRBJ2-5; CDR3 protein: CASSLDIKETQYF; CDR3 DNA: TGTGCCAGCAGCTTAGATATAAAGGAGACCCAGTACTTC
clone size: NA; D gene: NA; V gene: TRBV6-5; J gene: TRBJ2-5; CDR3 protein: CATTQGGGAPQETQYF; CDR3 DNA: TGTGCCACCACCCAGGGCGGAGGGGCACCGCAAGAGACCCAGTACTTC
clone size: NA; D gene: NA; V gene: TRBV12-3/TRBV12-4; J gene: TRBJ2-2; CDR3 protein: CASTSRALNTGELFF; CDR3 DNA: TGTGCCAGCACCTCCCGGGCCCTGAACACCGGGGAGCTGTTTTTT
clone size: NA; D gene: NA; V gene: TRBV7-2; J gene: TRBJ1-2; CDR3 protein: CASSTYGTSGYTF; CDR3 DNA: TGTGCCAGCAGCACCTATGGGACCTCCGGCTACACCTTC
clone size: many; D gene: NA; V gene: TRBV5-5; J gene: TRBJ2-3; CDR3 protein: CASSLWRDTQYF; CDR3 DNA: TGTGCCAGCAGCTTGTGGAGGGATACGCAGTATTTT
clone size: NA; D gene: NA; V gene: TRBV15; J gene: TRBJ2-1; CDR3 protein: CATSRDNIDEQFF; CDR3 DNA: TGTGCCACCAGCAGAGATAATATCGATGAGCAGTTCTTC
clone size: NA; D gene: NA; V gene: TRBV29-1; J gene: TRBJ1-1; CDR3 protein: CSVGAEGGTEAFF; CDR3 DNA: TGCAGCGTGGGGGCAGAAGGAGGCACTGAAGCTTTCTTT
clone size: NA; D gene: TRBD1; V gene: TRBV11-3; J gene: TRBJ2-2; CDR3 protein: CASSSFGSGTGLDGELFF; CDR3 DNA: TGTGCCAGCAGCTCTTTCGGATCCGGGACAGGGTTAGACGGGGAGCTGTTTTTT
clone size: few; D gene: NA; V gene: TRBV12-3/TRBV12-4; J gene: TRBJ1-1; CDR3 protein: CASRLWGLNTEAFF; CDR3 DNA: TGTGCCAGCAGACTGTGGGGGCTTAACACTGAAGCTTTCTTT
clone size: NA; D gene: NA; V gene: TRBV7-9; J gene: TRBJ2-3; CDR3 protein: CASRYRANENTQYF; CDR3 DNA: TGTGCCAGCAGGTACAGGGCGAACGAGAATACGCAGTATTTT
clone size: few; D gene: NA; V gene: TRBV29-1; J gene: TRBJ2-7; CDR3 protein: CSVEAGNGYEQYF; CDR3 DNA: TGCAGCGTTGAGGCAGGGAATGGTTACGAGCAGTACTTC
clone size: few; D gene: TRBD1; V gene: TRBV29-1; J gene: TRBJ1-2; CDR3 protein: CSVFAPGQGGGYTF; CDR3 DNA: TGCAGCGTATTTGCGCCGGGACAGGGCGGTGGCTACACCTTC
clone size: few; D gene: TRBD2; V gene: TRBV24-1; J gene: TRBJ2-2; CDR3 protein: CATSDRGAGGSTGELFF; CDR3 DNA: TGTGCCACCAGTGATCGAGGCGCCGGGGGGAGCACCGGGGAGCTGTTTTTT
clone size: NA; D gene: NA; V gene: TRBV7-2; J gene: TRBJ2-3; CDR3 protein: CASSLSRRGALTDTQYF; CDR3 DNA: TGTGCCAGCAGCTTAAGCAGACGGGGGGCCCTCACAGATACGCAGTATTTT
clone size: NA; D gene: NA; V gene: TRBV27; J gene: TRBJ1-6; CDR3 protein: CASSLGVTGTPLHF; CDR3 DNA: TGTGCCAGCAGTTTAGGTGTTACGGGCACACCCCTCCACTTT
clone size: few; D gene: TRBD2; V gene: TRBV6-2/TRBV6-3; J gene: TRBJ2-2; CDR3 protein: CASSAVRSGGSGELFF; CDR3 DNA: TGTGCCAGCAGTGCGGTTCGAAGCGGGGGCTCCGGGGAGCTGTTTTTT
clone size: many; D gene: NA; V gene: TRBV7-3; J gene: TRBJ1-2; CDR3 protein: CASSPREGPYGYTF; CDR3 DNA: TGTGCCAGCAGCCCTCGGGAGGGCCCCTATGGCTACACCTTC
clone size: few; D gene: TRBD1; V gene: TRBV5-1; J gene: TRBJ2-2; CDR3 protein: CASSATGGTGELFF; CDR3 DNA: TGCGCCAGCAGCGCGACAGGGGGGACCGGGGAGCTGTTTTTT
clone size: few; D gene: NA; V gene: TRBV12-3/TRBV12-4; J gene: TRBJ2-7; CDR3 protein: CASTPGLTYEQYF; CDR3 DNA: TGTGCCAGCACCCCCGGACTAACCTACGAGCAGTACTTC
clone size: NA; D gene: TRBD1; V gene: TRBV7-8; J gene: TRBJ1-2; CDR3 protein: CASSSAGTGARVYGYTF; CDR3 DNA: TGTGCCAGCAGCTCCGCCGGGACAGGGGCCCGCGTCTATGGCTACACCTTC
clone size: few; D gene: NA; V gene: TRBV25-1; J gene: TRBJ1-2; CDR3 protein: CASSGTDRGYGYTF; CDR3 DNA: TGTGCCAGCAGTGGAACCGACCGGGGGTATGGCTACACCTTC
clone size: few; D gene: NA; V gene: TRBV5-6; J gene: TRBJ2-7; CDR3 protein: CASSYVDGTYEQYF; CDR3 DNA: TGTGCCAGCAGCTACGTGGACGGAACCTACGAGCAGTACTTC
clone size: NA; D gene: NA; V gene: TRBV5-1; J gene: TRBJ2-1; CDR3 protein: CASSRTGPSGYNEQFF; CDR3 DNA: TGCGCCAGCAGCAGAACAGGGCCCTCAGGCTACAATGAGCAGTTCTTC
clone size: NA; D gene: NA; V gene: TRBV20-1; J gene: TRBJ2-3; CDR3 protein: CSAPDAGRGRTDTQYF; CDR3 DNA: TGCAGTGCTCCCGACGCAGGGCGGGGGCGGACAGATACGCAGTATTTT
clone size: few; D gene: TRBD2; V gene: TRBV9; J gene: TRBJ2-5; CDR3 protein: CASRGERDQETQYF; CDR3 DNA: TGTGCCAGCAGGGGGGAGCGGGATCAAGAGACCCAGTACTTC
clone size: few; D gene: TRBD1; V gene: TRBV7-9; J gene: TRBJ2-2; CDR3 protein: CASSPPRQGSYSVGELFF; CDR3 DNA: TGTGCCAGCAGCCCCCCCCGACAGGGATCTTATTCTGTCGGGGAGCTGTTTTTT